The 2 T cell receptor beta chains given below trace back to one sample, sequenced in a study of blood T cell repertoires in COVID-19. Data came from immunoSEQ multiplex PCR; TCRdb stores just in-frame clones and leaves some out. The data hold 55,000 to 60,000 clones, with about 84% observed a single time. The sequencing input was peripheral blood. The receptors originated from a man aged 35 to 55 with active COVID-19.

The CDR3, as DNA: TGCAGCGTTGAAGTTGGGGCAGCTCGAGTAGCTTTCTTT. Its translation: CSVEVGAARVAFF. The chain combines TRBV29-1 with TRBJ1-1; TRBD1 might be the D (5 bases). The CDR3 is 13 residues long. Looked up from germline, CDR1 is SQVTM and CDR2 is ANQGSEA. Deletions cut 1 base from V and 10 bases from J, with 16 bases between.

Worth noting for this clone: The germline gene is not matched at one end of the junction; a read error may be the cause. This CDR3 reads CASSLSTALAGVVF. The DNA of the CDR3 is TGTGCCAGCAGTCTCTCCACCGCACTAGCGGGAGTGGTCTTC. V usage is TRBV27 and J usage is TRBJ2-7; TRBD2 aligns across 11 bases. CDR3 length equals 14 residues. Germline V gives CDR1 MNHEY, CDR2 SMNVEV (reference sequence).